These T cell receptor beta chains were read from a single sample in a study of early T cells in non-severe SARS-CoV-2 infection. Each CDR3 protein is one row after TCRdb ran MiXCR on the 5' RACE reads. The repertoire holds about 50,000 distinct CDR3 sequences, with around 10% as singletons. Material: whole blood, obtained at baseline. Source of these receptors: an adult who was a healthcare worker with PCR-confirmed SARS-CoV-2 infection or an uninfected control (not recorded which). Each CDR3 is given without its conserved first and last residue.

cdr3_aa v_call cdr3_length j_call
ASRFTGTSGADTQY TRBV5-1 14 TRBJ2-3
ASSLGGPEETQY TRBV11-3 12 TRBJ2-5
ASSLLLAGGLDIQY TRBV4-1 14 TRBJ2-4
ASTTKDIRLTGELF TRBV7-2 14 TRBJ2-2
ASSLVGRTVWETQY TRBV11-2 14 TRBJ2-5
ASSLLGYEQY TRBV12-3/TRBV12-4 10 TRBJ2-7
ASSGGGSATGELF TRBV5-1 13 TRBJ2-2
ASRRVATYNEQF TRBV2 12 TRBJ2-1
ATQMRTRTIQETQY TRBV7-8 14 TRBJ2-5
ASSSPEEVNQPQH TRBV28 13 TRBJ1-5
ATWDGQETQY TRBV10-3 10 TRBJ2-5
ASSPTAEQAYEQY TRBV14 13 TRBJ2-7